A single sample is the source of the 12 T cell receptor beta chains below, sequenced in a study of blood T cell repertoires in COVID-19 (TCRdb year 2020). Library creation used the immunoSEQ multiplex PCR assay. Sourced from immuneACCESS, this table was stored by TCRdb with only in-frame sequences that have V and J called. A share of the clones is absent; for the studies checked, an unresolved V gene accounts for under half, and the remainder has no known explanation. Within this sample are about 300,000 clones, with roughly 90% of them counted one time only. The top ten clonotypes cover 1.1% of the sample. Sequences were obtained from PBMCs or T cells enriched from blood (not recorded which). Receptors originate from a woman aged 25 to 39 who had recovered from COVID-19.

The V and J genes are TRBV14 and TRBJ2-7; D might be TRBD1 (5 bases). There are 15 residues in the CDR3. The V end lost 4 bases, the J end lost 2 bases, and 15 bases lay between the germline ends. Germline CDR1 and CDR2: SGHDN and FVKESK. CDR3 in amino acids: CASSPDGANPYEQYF. The CDR3 nucleotides are TGTGCCAGCAGCCCCGATGGGGCTAACCCCTACGAGCAGTACTTC. Supplemented by reference TRBV14 and TRBJ2-7, the full variable domain reads EAGVTQFPSHSVIEKGQTVTLRCDPISGHDNLYWYRRVMGKEIKFLLHFVKESKQDESGMPNNRFLAERTGGTYSTLKVQPAELEDSGVYFCASSPDGANPYEQYFGPGTRLTVT.

V is TRBV29-1 and J is TRBJ1-2; D is unresolved. The germline V gene encodes CDR1 SQVTM and CDR2 ANQGSEA. This CDR3 has 11 amino acids. V was trimmed by 7 bases and J by 2 bases, leaving 8 bases between them. The CDR3 sequence: CSATENYGYTF. DNA of the CDR3: TGCAGCGCCACAGAGAACTATGGCTACACCTTC.

The chain joins TRBV5-1 to TRBJ1-6; maybe TRBD1 (6 bases). Germline V gene sequence: CDR1 SGHRS, CDR2 YFSETQ. The CDR3 loop spans 16 amino acids. Trimming removed 4 bases at V and 9 bases at J, with 20 bases between. The chain's CDR3 is CASSVGEGTISSPLHF. The CDR3 coding sequence is TGCGCCAGCAGCGTGGGTGAGGGGACAATTTCTTCACCCCTCCACTTT.

V usage is TRBV24-1 and J usage is TRBJ2-1; 8 bases match TRBD1. The CDR3 is 16 amino acids. J lost 6 bases, V lost 4 bases, and 10 bases had no gene match. From germline, CDR1 is KGHDR and CDR2 SFDVKD. The CDR3 sequence: CATSDPRDRSPNEQFF. The CDR3 coding sequence is TGTGCCACCAGTGACCCCCGGGACAGGTCCCCCAATGAGCAGTTCTTC.

This clone has a single count. The chain uses TRBV10-1 and TRBJ2-2; D possibly corresponds to TRBD2 (6 bases). Germline CDR1 and CDR2: WNHNN and SYGVQD (reference sequence). This CDR3 region has 14 residues. The ends were cut back, 0 bases at V and 5 bases at J, with 7 bases in the middle. CDR3 coding DNA: TGCGCCAGCAGTGAGTCACGGGGGACCGGGGAGCTGTTTTTT. Its protein product is CASSESRGTGELFF.

The chain has TRBV2 and TRBJ2-3; maybe TRBD1 (6 bases). The CDR3 consists of 14 residues. In germline, CDR1 is SNHLY, CDR2 FYNNEI. Trimming cost V 7 bases and J 6 bases, with 17 bases left between them. The CDR3 is CASKRDTEKDTQYF. The CDR3 coding sequence is TGTGCCAGCAAAAGGGACACAGAAAAGGATACGCAGTATTTT.

The chain links TRBV9 to TRBJ2-1; tentative D call: TRBD1 (5 bases). V was shortened by 0 bases and J by 5 bases, with 12 bases between the two germline ends. The CDR3 is made up of 15 amino acids. Per the germline V gene, CDR1 is SGDLS and CDR2 is YYNGEE. The DNA for the CDR3 is TGTGCCAGCAGCGTAGCAGGGTTCCCGAACAATGAGCAGTTCTTC. This codes for CASSVAGFPNNEQFF.

The chain combines TRBV10-3 with TRBJ2-7, with 9 bases matching TRBD1. V dropped 2 bases and J dropped 5; count of bases not matched to a gene: 1. This CDR3 is 13 amino acids long. Germline lookup yields CDR1 ENHRY and CDR2 SYGVKD. The CDR3 sequence: CAISETGGNEQYF. The CDR3 bases are TGTGCCATCAGTGAGACAGGGGGCAACGAGCAGTACTTC.

This clone has a single count. The rearrangement joins TRBV12-3 or TRBV12-4 to TRBJ1-1, with 8 nucleotides matching TRBD1. With V trimmed by 9 bases and J by 7 bases, 10 bases remained unmatched. This CDR3 is built from 13 residues. This chain's CDR3 is CASTDRAINEAFF. Written as DNA, the CDR3 is TGTGCCAGTACGGACAGGGCGATTAATGAAGCTTTCTTT.

V usage is TRBV9 and J usage is TRBJ1-1; TRBD1 matches 8 bases. Germline V gene sequence: CDR1 SGDLS, CDR2 YYNGEE. V lost 3 bases to trimming and J lost 0 bases; unmatched junction nucleotides: 4. This CDR3 spans 15 amino acids. The chain's CDR3 is CASSARTGMNTEAFF. The CDR3, as DNA: TGTGCCAGCAGCGCCCGGACAGGGATGAACACTGAAGCTTTCTTT.

The CDR3 DNA reads as TGCGCCAGCAGCAAAACTTTAGCGGGAGGGGGTAATGAGCAGTTCTTC. Translating it yields CASSKTLAGGGNEQFF. V gene TRBV5-1 combines with J gene TRBJ2-1; 11 nucleotides align to TRBD2. The V gene's germline CDR1 is SGHRS and CDR2 YFSETQ. The CDR3 totals 16 residues. Trimming at V came to 4 bases and at J to 7 bases, leaving 10 bases not matched to a gene. Full variable domain (remainder filled in from reference TRBV5-1 and TRBJ2-1): KAGVTQTPRYLIKTRGQQVTLSCSPISGHRSVSWYQQTPGQGLQFLFEYFSETQRNKGNFPGRFSGRQFSNSRSEMNVSTLELGDSALYLCASSKTLAGGGNEQFFGPGTRLTVL.

This chain joins TRBV5-5 and TRBJ2-3; D uncertain. Per the germline V gene, CDR1 is SGHKS and CDR2 is YYEKEE (reference sequence). This CDR3 contains 13 residues. V lost 4 bases to trimming and J lost 1 base, with 7 bases between them. The CDR3 is CASSLQGTDTQYF. The CDR3 nucleotides read TGTGCCAGCAGCCTCCAGGGCACAGATACGCAGTATTTT.